This T cell receptor (beta chain) was sequenced during a study of cytomegalovirus exposure and HLA in healthy donors. The PCR was carried out with 60 Vbeta primers and 13 Jbeta primers. Assay: immunoSEQ multiplex PCR; the TCRdb copy retains only in-frame clones and omits some. The sample holds 100,000 to 150,000 clones; 83% are singletons and the top ten take 20%. Study-wide results and limits: Rare sequences made up most TCRs, while some public TCRs were found in many donors. A later analysis showed that HLA-associated TCR beta chains had undergone more clonal expansion than equally common others. Earlier results showed most TCR beta V segments being productive about 87% or about 30% of the time.

CDR3 length equals 14 residues. V was pared by 7 bases and J by 1 base, with 11 bases between. Germline V gene sequence: CDR1 LNHDA, CDR2 SQIVND (reference sequence). On this clone itself: Its specificity is not known.

The clonotype originates from a man aged 18 to 29 in good health and CMV-seropositive. The sequencing input was PBMCs. This chain joins TRBV19 and TRBJ1-5, with D maybe TRBD1 (6 bases). The CDR3: CASTYRESNQPQHF. Written as DNA, the CDR3 is TGTGCCAGTACCTACAGGGAAAGCAATCAGCCCCAGCATTTT. Supplemented by reference TRBV19 and TRBJ1-5, the full variable domain reads DGGITQSPKYLFRKEGQNVTLSCEQNLNHDAMYWYRQDPGQGLRLIYYSQIVNDFQKGDIAEGYSVSREKKESFPLTVTSAQKNPTAFYLCASTYRESNQPQHFGDGTRLSIL.